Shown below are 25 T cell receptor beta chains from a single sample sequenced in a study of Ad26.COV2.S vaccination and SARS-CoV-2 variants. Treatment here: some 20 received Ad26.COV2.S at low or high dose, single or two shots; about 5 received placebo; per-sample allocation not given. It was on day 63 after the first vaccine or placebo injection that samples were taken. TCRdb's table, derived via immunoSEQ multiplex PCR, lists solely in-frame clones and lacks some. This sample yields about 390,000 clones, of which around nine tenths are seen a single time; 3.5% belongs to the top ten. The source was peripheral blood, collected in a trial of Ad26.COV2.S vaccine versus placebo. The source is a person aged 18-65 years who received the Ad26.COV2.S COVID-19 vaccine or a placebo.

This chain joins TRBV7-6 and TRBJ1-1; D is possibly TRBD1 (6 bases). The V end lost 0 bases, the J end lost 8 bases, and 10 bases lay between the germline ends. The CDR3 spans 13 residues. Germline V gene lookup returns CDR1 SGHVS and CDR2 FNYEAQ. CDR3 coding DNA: TGTGCCAGCAGCTTAGCGTTCGGGGGCGAAGCTTTCTTT. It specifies CASSLAFGGEAFF.

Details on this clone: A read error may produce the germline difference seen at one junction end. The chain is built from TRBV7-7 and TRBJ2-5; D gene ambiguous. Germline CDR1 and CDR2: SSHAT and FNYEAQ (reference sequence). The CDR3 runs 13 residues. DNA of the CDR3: TGTGCTAGCAGCTTAATAAACCAAGAGACCCAGTACTTC. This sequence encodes CASSLINQETQYF.

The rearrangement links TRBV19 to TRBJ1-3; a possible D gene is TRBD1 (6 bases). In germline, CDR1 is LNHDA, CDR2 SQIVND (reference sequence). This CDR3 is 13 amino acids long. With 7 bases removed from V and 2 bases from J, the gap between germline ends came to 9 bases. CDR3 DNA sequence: TGTGCCAGTATACAGGGCGCTGGAAACACCATATATTTT. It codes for CASIQGAGNTIYF.

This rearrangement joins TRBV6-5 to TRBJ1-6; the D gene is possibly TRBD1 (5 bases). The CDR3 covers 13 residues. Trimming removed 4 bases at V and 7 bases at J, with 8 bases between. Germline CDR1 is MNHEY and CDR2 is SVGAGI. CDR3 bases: TGTGCCAGCAGTTCGACAGTAAATTCACCCCTCCACTTT. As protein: CASSSTVNSPLHF.

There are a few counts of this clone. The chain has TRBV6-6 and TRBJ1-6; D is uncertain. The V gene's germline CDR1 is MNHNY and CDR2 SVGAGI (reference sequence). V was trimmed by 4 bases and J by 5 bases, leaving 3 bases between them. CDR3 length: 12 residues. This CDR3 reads CASSSDNSPLHF. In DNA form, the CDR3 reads TGTGCCAGCAGTTCTGATAATTCACCCCTCCACTTT.

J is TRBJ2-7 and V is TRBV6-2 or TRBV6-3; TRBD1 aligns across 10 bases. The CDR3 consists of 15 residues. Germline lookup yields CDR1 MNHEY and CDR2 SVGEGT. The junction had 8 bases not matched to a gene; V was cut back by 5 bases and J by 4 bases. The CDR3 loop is CASSPLGTGDYEQYF. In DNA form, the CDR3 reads TGTGCCAGCAGTCCCCTCGGGACAGGGGATTACGAGCAGTACTTC.

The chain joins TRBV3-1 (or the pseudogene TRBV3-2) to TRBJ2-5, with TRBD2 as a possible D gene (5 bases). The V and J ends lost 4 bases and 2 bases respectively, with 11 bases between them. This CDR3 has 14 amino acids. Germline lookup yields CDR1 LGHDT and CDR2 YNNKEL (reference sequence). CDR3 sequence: CASSPRLPQETQYF. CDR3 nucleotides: TGTGCCAGCAGCCCGAGACTACCACAAGAGACCCAGTACTTC.

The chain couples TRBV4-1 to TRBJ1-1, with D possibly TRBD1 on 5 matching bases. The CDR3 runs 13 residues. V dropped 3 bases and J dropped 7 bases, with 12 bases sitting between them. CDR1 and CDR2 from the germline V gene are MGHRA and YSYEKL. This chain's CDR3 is CASSQGLGDEAFF. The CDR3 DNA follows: TGCGCCAGCAGCCAGGGATTAGGGGATGAAGCTTTCTTT.

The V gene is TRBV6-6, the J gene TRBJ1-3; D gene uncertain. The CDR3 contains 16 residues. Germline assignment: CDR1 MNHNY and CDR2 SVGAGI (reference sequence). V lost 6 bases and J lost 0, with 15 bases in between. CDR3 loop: CASSHLSGISGNTIYF. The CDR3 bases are TGTGCCAGCAGCCACCTGTCCGGGATCTCTGGAAACACCATATATTTT.

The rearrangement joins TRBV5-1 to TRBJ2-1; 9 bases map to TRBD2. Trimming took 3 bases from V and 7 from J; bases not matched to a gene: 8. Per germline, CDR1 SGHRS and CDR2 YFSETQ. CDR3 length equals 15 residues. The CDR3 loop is CASSWTVAGENEQFF. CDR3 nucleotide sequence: TGCGCCAGCAGCTGGACGGTAGCGGGGGAGAATGAGCAGTTCTTC.

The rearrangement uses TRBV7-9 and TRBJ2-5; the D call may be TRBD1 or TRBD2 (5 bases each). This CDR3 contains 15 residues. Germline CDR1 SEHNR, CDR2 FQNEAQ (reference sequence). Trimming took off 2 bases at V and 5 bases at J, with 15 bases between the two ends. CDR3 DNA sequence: TGTGCCAGCAGCTTATTAGGGACCCAAGAGGAGACCCAGTACTTC. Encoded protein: CASSLLGTQEETQYF.

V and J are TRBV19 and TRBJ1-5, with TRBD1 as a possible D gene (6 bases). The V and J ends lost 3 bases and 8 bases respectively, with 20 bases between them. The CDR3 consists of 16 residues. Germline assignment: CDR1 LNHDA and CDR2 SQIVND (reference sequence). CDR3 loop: CASSISTGPSGEPQHF. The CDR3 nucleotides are TGTGCCAGTAGTATCTCAACAGGGCCCTCGGGGGAGCCCCAGCATTTT.

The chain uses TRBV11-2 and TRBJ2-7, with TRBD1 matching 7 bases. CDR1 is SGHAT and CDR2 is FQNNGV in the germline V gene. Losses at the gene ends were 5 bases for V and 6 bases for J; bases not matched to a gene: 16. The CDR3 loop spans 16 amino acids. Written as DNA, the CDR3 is TGTGCCAGCAGCCAAACCTTAGACAGGGTCCCCTTCGAGCAGTACTTC. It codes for CASSQTLDRVPFEQYF.

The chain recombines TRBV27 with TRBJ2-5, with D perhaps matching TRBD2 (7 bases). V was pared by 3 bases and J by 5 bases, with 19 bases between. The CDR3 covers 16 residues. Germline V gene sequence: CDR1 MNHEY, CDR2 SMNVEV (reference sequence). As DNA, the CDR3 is TGTGCCAGCAGTTTGGGGGGGGGCCTTTCGTCGGAGACCCAGTACTTC. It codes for CASSLGGGLSSETQYF.

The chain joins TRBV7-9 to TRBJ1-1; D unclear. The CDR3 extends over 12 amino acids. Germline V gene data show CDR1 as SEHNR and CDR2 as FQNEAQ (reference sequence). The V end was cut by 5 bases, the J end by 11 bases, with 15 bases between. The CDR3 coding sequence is TGTGCCAGCAGCCGCGTTTTTGAAGAGGCTTTCTTT. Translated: CASSRVFEEAFF. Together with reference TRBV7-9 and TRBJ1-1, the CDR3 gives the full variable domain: DTGVSQNPRHKITKRGQNVTFRCDPISEHNRLYWYRQTLGQGPEFLTYFQNEAQLEKSRLLSDRFSAERPKGSFSTLEIQRTEQGDSAMYLCASSRVFEEAFFGQGTRLTVV.

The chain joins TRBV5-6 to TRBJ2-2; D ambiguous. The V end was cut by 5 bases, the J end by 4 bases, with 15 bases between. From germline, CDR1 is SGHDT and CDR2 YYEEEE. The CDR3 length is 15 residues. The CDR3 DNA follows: TGTGCCAGCAGTTATGCTCCATTCGCCACCGGGGAGCTGTTTTTT. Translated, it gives CASSYAPFATGELFF. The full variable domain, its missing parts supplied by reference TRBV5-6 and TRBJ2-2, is DAGVTQSPTHLIKTRGQQVTLRCSPKSGHDTVSWYQQALGQGPQFIFQYYEEEERQRGNFPDRFSGHQFPNYSSELNVNALLLGDSALYLCASSYAPFATGELFFGEGSRLTVL.

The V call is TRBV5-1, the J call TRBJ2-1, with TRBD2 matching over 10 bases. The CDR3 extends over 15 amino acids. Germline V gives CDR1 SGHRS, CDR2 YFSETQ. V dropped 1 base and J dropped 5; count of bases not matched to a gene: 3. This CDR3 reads CASSLFSGGNNEQFF. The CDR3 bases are TGCGCCAGCAGCTTGTTTAGCGGGGGGAACAATGAGCAGTTCTTC.

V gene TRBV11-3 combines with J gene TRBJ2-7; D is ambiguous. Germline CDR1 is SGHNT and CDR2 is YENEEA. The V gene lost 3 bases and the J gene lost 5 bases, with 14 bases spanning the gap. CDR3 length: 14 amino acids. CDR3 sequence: CASSLTPSGDEQYF. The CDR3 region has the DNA TGTGCCAGCAGCTTGACTCCCTCAGGAGACGAGCAGTACTTC.

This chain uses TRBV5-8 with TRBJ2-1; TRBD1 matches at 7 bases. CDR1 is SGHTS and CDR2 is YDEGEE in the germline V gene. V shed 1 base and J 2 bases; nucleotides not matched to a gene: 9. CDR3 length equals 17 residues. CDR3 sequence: CASSLHLRTGTYNEQFF. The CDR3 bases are TGTGCCAGCAGCTTGCACTTGAGGACAGGAACCTACAATGAGCAGTTCTTC.

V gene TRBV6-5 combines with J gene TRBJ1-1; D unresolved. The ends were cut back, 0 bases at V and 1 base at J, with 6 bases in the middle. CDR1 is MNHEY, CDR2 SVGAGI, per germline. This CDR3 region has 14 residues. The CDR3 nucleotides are TGTGCCAGCAGTTACTCGGACCAGAACACTGAAGCTTTCTTT. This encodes CASSYSDQNTEAFF.

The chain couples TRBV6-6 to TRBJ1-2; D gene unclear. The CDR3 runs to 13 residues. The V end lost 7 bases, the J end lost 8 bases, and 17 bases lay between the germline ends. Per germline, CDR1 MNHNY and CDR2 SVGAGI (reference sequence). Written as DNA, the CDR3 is TGTGCCAGCACCCGGGTAGGGCTGGAGGGCTACACCTTC. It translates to CASTRVGLEGYTF.

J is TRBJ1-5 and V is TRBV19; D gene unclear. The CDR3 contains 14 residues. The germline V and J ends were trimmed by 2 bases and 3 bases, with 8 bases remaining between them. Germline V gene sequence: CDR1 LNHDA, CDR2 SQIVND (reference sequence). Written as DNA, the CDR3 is TGTGCCAGTAGTATATTAGGGAACAATCAGCCCCAGCATTTT. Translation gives CASSILGNNQPQHF.

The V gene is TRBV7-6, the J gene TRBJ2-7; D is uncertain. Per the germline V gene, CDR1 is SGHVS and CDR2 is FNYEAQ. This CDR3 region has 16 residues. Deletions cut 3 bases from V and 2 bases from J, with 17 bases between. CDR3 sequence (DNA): TGTGCCAGCAGCTTGGATGCCGAGACAAGTACCTACGAGCAGTACTTC. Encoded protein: CASSLDAETSTYEQYF.

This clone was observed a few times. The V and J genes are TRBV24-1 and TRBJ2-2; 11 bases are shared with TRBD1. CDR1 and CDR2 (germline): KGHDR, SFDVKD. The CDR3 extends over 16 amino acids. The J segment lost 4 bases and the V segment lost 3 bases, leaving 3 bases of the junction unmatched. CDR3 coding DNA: TGTGCCACCAGTGATCCGGGGACAGGGGGCACCGGGGAGCTGTTTTTT. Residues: CATSDPGTGGTGELFF.

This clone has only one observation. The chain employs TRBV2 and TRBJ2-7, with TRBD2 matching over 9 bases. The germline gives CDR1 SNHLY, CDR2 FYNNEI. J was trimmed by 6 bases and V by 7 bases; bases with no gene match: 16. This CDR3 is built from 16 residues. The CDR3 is CASTPFSGGAVFEQYF. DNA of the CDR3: TGTGCCAGCACTCCCTTTAGCGGGGGCGCCGTCTTCGAGCAGTACTTC.